This T cell receptor beta chain appears in the sequencing data of a study of T cells in Graves' hyperthyroidism and ophthalmopathy. Broader study findings: Most thyroid-expanded clonotypes above 0.001 were also found in blood. Separation of ophthalmopathy from stable hyperthyroidism was achieved by a 13 V-J model.

Amplified TCR beta CDR3 regions came from RNA transcripts. HTBI primers were the set used in a first-round RT-PCR of the TCR CDR3. TCRdb processed the multiplex PCR reads anew with MiXCR; each CDR3 protein has one entry. Of about 400,000 distinct CDR3 sequences listed, around 14% are singletons. With 3 bases removed from V and 7 bases from J, the gap between germline ends came to 4 bases. Germline V gene data show CDR1 as MNHNS and CDR2 as SASEGT. The CDR3 is 10 residues long. On this clonotype: Its antigen remains unidentified.

The V call is TRBV6-1, the J call TRBJ2-7; no clear D. Sequencing was done on a sample of blood. The sequence came from a woman aged 25 to 39 with Graves' hyperthyroidism. The CDR3 nucleotides are TGTGCCAGCAGTGAGAGGGAGCAGTACTTC. It yields the protein CASSEREQYF.